The 13 T cell receptor beta chains reported below all come from one sample, sequenced in a study of CD8 T cells in Susac syndrome. Random hexamers primed reverse transcription of about 0.45 to 1 ug RNA. TCRdb called the immunoSEQ multiplex PCR reads again in MiXCR, with one record for every CDR3 protein. This sample has 150,000 to 160,000 distinct CDR3 sequences, with around 95% found just once. Sequenced input: CD8+ T cells from PBMCs. All receptors come from a human donor with multiple sclerosis.

The CDR3 protein is CASSLAPSSNQPQHF. The CDR3 DNA is TGTGCCAGCAGTTTAGCGCCCAGTAGCAATCAGCCCCAGCATTTT. This chain connects TRBV12-3 or TRBV12-4 to TRBJ1-5, with D uncertain. Trimming shortened V by 0 bases and J by 0 bases, and 6 bases separated the two germline ends. The length of the CDR3 is 15 residues.

The rearrangement joins TRBV21-1 to TRBJ2-4; TRBD1 is taken as the D call from the table, unchecked against the DNA. TRBV21-1 is tagged as a pseudogene. The CDR3 length is 14 residues. The CDR3 reads CASIRDRAKNIQYF. The CDR3 DNA follows: TGTGCCAGCATCCGGGACAGGGCCAAAAACATTCAGTACTTC.

This rearrangement joins TRBV9 to TRBJ2-1; D is possibly TRBD1 or TRBD2 (5 bases each). Trimming removed 0 bases at V and 4 bases at J, with 11 bases between. There are 15 residues in the CDR3. Germline CDR1 reads SGDLS; CDR2 reads YYNGEE. CDR3 nucleotides: TGTGCCAGCAGCGTAGAGGGGACGGGTTACAATGAGCAGTTCTTC. It specifies CASSVEGTGYNEQFF.

V is TRBV12-3 or TRBV12-4 and J is TRBJ2-3, with TRBD2 matching over 8 bases. With 5 bases clipped from V and 6 bases from J, the junction kept 13 bases outside the gene matches. This CDR3 is built from 16 residues. The CDR3 coding sequence is TGTGCCAGCAGTACTACCGGGGGGGCTCGTCTGGATACGCAGTATTTT. Its protein product is CASSTTGGARLDTQYF.

V and J are TRBV3-1 and TRBJ2-5; D is tentatively TRBD1 or TRBD2 (5 bases each). V was clipped by 4 bases and J by 7 bases, with 16 bases between them. The length of the CDR3 is 14 residues. CDR1 is LGHDT and CDR2 is YNNKEL in the germline V gene (reference sequence). The CDR3 region has the DNA TGTGCCAGCAGCCTGTCGGGACCCGTGGGGACCCAGTACTTC. Its translation: CASSLSGPVGTQYF.

The CDR3 loop reads CASSYRSDQPQHF. The DNA for the CDR3 is TGTGCCAGCAGTTACCGGAGCGATCAGCCCCAGCATTTT. This sequence joins TRBV6-5 and TRBJ1-5; D uncertain. This CDR3 has 13 amino acids. The germline V and J ends were trimmed by 2 bases and 5 bases, with 7 bases remaining between them. Per germline, CDR1 MNHEY and CDR2 SVGAGI.

The chain links TRBV27 to TRBJ2-3; D is tentatively TRBD1 or TRBD2 (5 bases each). The germline V gene encodes CDR1 MNHEY and CDR2 SMNVEV (reference sequence). Trimming pared 7 bases from V and 6 bases from J, leaving 8 bases between. The CDR3 has 11 amino acids. CDR3 sequence (DNA): TGTGCCAGCATCGGGGCGGATACGCAGTATTTT. Protein product: CASIGADTQYF.

V and J are TRBV27 and TRBJ2-3, with 9 bases fitting TRBD1. The CDR3 sequence is 15 residues long. V lost 4 bases to trimming and J lost 7 bases; unmatched junction nucleotides: 9. CDR1 is MNHEY and CDR2 is SMNVEV in the germline V gene (reference sequence). CDR3: CASSSGTGTINTQYF. The CDR3 nucleotides read TGTGCCAGCAGTTCCGGGACAGGGACGATAAATACGCAGTATTTT.

The V call is TRBV29-1, the J call TRBJ2-1; the D gene is possibly TRBD2 (7 bases). Germline values: CDR1 SQVTM, CDR2 ANQGSEA. This CDR3 region has 12 residues. V was cut by 4 bases and J by 9 bases, with 13 bases left in between. As DNA, the CDR3 is TGCAGCGTTGTAAGGGGGGGCAGTGAGCAGTTCTTC. Translating it yields CSVVRGGSEQFF.

The chain combines TRBV27 with TRBJ1-1, with a possible D match to TRBD1 (6 bases). This CDR3 has 14 residues. The V and J ends lost 5 bases and 12 bases respectively, with 22 bases between them. Germline CDR1 reads MNHEY; CDR2 reads SMNVEV (reference sequence). The CDR3 region is CASSQLLVGDKTFF. Written as DNA, the CDR3 is TGTGCCAGCAGTCAACTCCTGGTGGGGGACAAGACTTTCTTT.

The chain employs TRBV24-1 and TRBJ2-3; D might be TRBD2 (6 bases). Germline CDR1 KGHDR, CDR2 SFDVKD. V was shortened by 4 bases and J by 4 bases, with 14 bases between the two germline ends. The length of the CDR3 is 15 residues. CDR3 region: CATSEGASSADTQYF. The CDR3, as DNA: TGTGCCACCAGTGAGGGTGCATCTAGCGCAGATACGCAGTATTTT.

V is TRBV27 and J is TRBJ1-5; no clear D. The CDR3 loop spans 13 amino acids. Trimming cost V 9 bases and J 3 bases, with 12 bases left between them. CDR1 and CDR2 from the germline V gene are MNHEY and SMNVEV (reference sequence). The CDR3, as DNA: TGTGCCAGTAGGCTTTCGACCAATCAGCCCCAGCATTTT. It specifies CASRLSTNQPQHF.

This chain links TRBV25-1 with TRBJ2-4; no reliable D call. This CDR3 spans 12 amino acids. CDR1 MGHDK and CDR2 SYGVNS come from the germline V gene. V was shortened by 1 base and J by 6 bases, with 4 bases between the two germline ends. Written as DNA, the CDR3 is TGTGCCAGCAGTGAATGGGCAAACATTCAGTACTTC. Protein sequence: CASSEWANIQYF.